The 6 T cell receptor beta chains reported below all come from one sample, sequenced in a study of CD8+CD57+ T cells in acquired aplastic anemia. The study profiled TCR beta VDJ and CDR3 using genomic DNA as template. TCRdb reanalysed the reads using MiXCR and keeps one entry per CDR3 protein. Among hundreds of thousands of distinct CDR3 sequences, around 72% were seen once, and the ten largest hold approximately 4%. The sample comprised sorted CD4+, CD8+, or CD8+CD57+ T cells (not recorded which) from PBMCs. The source is a human donor in good health, serving as a control.

This clonotype was counted a single time. This chain links TRBV7-3 with TRBJ1-3; D gene ambiguous. The end of the DNA is better explained by TRBJ2-3, so the J call may be wrong. Germline V CDR1 and CDR2: SGHTA, FQGTGA. The CDR3 is 12 residues long. The CDR3 here is CASSFPTGTQYF. As DNA, the CDR3 is TGTGCCAGCAGCTTCCCGACGGGTACGCAGTATTTT.

Remarks on this clonotype: Just one base apart from a much larger clone, this may be a read error. The chain is built from TRBV5-1 and TRBJ1-2; unclear D gene. The germline V and J ends were trimmed by 4 bases and 8 bases, with 18 bases remaining between them. Per the germline V gene, CDR1 is SGHRS and CDR2 is YFSETQ. The CDR3 is 14 residues long. The CDR3 protein is CASSINVPSRGYTF. The CDR3 nucleotides are TGCGCCAGCAGCATAAACGTCCCCTCGCGGGGCTACACCTTC.

The DNA of the CDR3 is TGTGCCAGCAGTGAAGTGAGCAGGGGGCAGGAGCTGTTTTTT. Protein product: CASSEVSRGQELFF. The J gene is TRBJ2-2, the V gene TRBV2; 8 positions agree with TRBD1. Trimming removed 1 base from V and 10 bases from J; junction bases left unmatched: 5. In germline, CDR1 is SNHLY, CDR2 FYNNEI. The CDR3 is 14 amino acids.

The chain recombines TRBV7-3 with TRBJ2-1; no definite D call. The CDR3 length is 14 residues. CDR1 is SGHTA, CDR2 FQGTGA, per germline. V gave up 5 bases and J gave up 16 bases, with 24 bases separating them. CDR3 sequence: CASSPDKNYGTTFF. The CDR3 nucleotides read TGTGCCAGCAGCCCAGACAAGAACTATGGCACCACCTTCTTC.

The chain links TRBV19 to TRBJ1-1, with D perhaps TRBD1 (5 bases). Germline loops: CDR1 LNHDA, CDR2 SQIVND (reference sequence). Trimming removed 7 bases at V and 5 bases at J, with 17 bases between. The CDR3 runs 14 residues. The CDR3 loop is CASIMGGGWTEAFF. In DNA, the CDR3 is TGTGCCAGTATCATGGGGGGAGGATGGACTGAAGCTTTCTTT.

This clonotype was detected ten times or more. The chain combines TRBV5-1 with TRBJ2-7; a possible D gene is TRBD1 (6 bases). Germline CDR1 and CDR2: SGHRS and YFSETQ. V was trimmed by 0 bases and J by 5 bases, leaving 12 bases between them. The CDR3 is made up of 14 amino acids. The CDR3 coding sequence is TGCGCCAGCAGCTTGGGACAGGTGTCCCACGAGCAGTACTTC. It translates to CASSLGQVSHEQYF.